The next 6 T cell receptor beta chains were all read from a single sample in a study of breast tumors, draining lymph nodes, adjacent tissues. Samples came from axillary lymph nodes draining the breast cancer. Each CDR3 protein is one row after TCRdb ran MiXCR on the multiplex PCR reads. The sample has about 180,000 distinct CDR3 sequences, around 35% seen once. The sequenced material came from axillary lymph node tissue. Receptor source: a female donor with breast cancer. Some clones in this sample may be carry-over from other donors' samples.

Of note for this clonotype: Relative to the germline gene, one junction end is altered; a read error may explain this. J is TRBJ2-1 and V is TRBV5-1, with 7 bases aligning to TRBD2. The CDR3 contains 13 residues. Germline CDR1 is SGHRS and CDR2 is YFSETQ. The CDR3 protein is CASSLERGNDQFF. In nucleotides, the CDR3 is TGCGCCAGCAGCTTGGAGCGGGGCAATGACCAGTTCTTC.

CDR3 sequence: CSARAANQPQHF. The CDR3 DNA sequence: TGCAGTGCTAGAGCTGCCAATCAGCCCCAGCATTTT. The chain couples TRBV20-1 to TRBJ1-5; D gene ambiguous. V dropped 1 base and J dropped 3 bases, with 4 bases sitting between them. From germline, CDR1 is DFQATT and CDR2 SNEGSKA (reference sequence). This CDR3 comprises 12 residues.

This clonotype showed up many times. The junction departs from the called germline gene at one end, perhaps through a read error. The chain uses TRBV7-9 and TRBJ1-2; weak D call: TRBD1 (5 bases). Per germline, CDR1 SEHNR and CDR2 FQNEAQ (reference sequence). CDR3 size: 12 residues. The CDR3 region is CASSAWDGAGAF. The CDR3 DNA follows: TGTGCCAGCAGCGCCTGGGACGGCGCGGGGGCCTTC.

This clonotype was found many times. V gene TRBV29-1 combines with J gene TRBJ1-5, with 9 bases lining up with TRBD1. Germline-derived CDR1 and CDR2 are SQVTM and ANQGSEA. Trimming removed 5 bases from V and 2 bases from J; junction bases left unmatched: 4. The CDR3 spans 14 residues. As DNA, the CDR3 is TGCAGCGTTACACAGGGGGCCGGCAATCAGCCCCAGCATTTT. Amino acid sequence: CSVTQGAGNQPQHF.

The V gene is TRBV10-3, the J gene TRBJ2-3; 9 bases align to TRBD1. The CDR3 has 15 amino acids. Trimming took 2 bases from V and 6 from J; bases not matched to a gene: 6. Germline V gene sequence: CDR1 ENHRY, CDR2 SYGVKD. CDR3 in DNA: TGTGCCATCAGTGAGCCAAGACAGGGGGGGGATACGCAGTATTTT. Translation: CAISEPRQGGDTQYF.

CDR3 sequence: CSVEQDRAGETQYF. CDR3 coding DNA: TGCAGCGTTGAACAGGACAGGGCGGGGGAGACCCAGTACTTC. The chain employs TRBV29-1 and TRBJ2-5; TRBD1 matches 8 bases. Trimming took 2 bases from V and 5 from J; bases not matched to a gene: 7. The CDR3 covers 14 residues. Germline V gene sequence: CDR1 SQVTM, CDR2 ANQGSEA.